These 11 T cell receptor beta chains were all obtained from the same sample, sequenced in a study of PD-1 blockade in classical Hodgkin lymphoma. This table comes from immunoSEQ multiplex PCR, and its TCRdb copy is limited to in-frame clones, with some not included. The data contain tens of thousands of clones, around 80% of them seen just once; the ten biggest clones take up roughly 10%. Time point defined: cycle 4 day 1 (C4D1), after more than five weeks of nivolumab. Relapse was seen in all patients after autologous stem cell transplantation, and brentuximab vedotin exposure was variable. The sequences come from peripheral blood mononuclear cells (PBMCs), collected before the fourth cycle of nivolumab. The receptors stem from a human donor with classical Hodgkin lymphoma.

V gene TRBV7-8 combines with J gene TRBJ2-7; no firm D call. The CDR3 extends over 14 amino acids. Trimming shortened V by 3 bases and J by 1 base, and 10 bases separated the two germline ends. CDR1 and CDR2 from the germline V gene are SGHVS and FQNEAQ. In DNA form, the CDR3 reads TGTGCCAGCAGCTTTACGCGACCGTCCTACGAGCAGTACTTC. It encodes CASSFTRPSYEQYF.

In this sample, this clone turned up once. V usage is TRBV5-6 and J usage is TRBJ1-5; D is uncertain. Trimming took off 1 base at V and 5 bases at J, with 7 bases between the two ends. This CDR3 contains 13 residues. Germline lookup yields CDR1 SGHDT and CDR2 YYEEEE. The CDR3 DNA reads TGTGCCAGCAGCTTGAGCGAGGATCAGCCCCAGCATTTT. The encoded protein is CASSLSEDQPQHF. Full variable domain (remainder filled in from reference TRBV5-6 and TRBJ1-5): DAGVTQSPTHLIKTRGQQVTLRCSPKSGHDTVSWYQQALGQGPQFIFQYYEEEERQRGNFPDRFSGHQFPNYSSELNVNALLLGDSALYLCASSLSEDQPQHFGDGTRLSIL.

This chain connects TRBV19 to TRBJ2-1, with D possibly being TRBD2 (6 bases). CDR1 is LNHDA, CDR2 SQIVND, per germline (reference sequence). Trimming took 3 bases from V and 15 from J, leaving 21 bases between them. The CDR3 loop spans 14 amino acids. The CDR3 bases are TGTGCCAGTAGTATTGGCGGGACCCCGATTGTGCGGTTCTTC. It encodes CASSIGGTPIVRFF.

The rearrangement uses TRBV7-9 and TRBJ2-3; weak D call: TRBD2 (5 bases). The ends were cut back, 5 bases at V and 3 bases at J, with 18 bases in the middle. The germline gives CDR1 SEHNR, CDR2 FQNEAQ (reference sequence). CDR3 length: 16 residues. CDR3 bases: TGTGCCAGCAGCCCAAACCCCGGGATTTTGACAGATACGCAGTATTTT. It yields the protein CASSPNPGILTDTQYF.

This clone came up once. V gene TRBV27 combines with J gene TRBJ2-7; no definite D call. The length of the CDR3 is 13 residues. Germline V gives CDR1 MNHEY, CDR2 SMNVEV (reference sequence). The V end lost 5 bases, the J end lost 4 bases, and 12 bases lay between the germline ends. Here the CDR3 DNA reads TGTGCCAGCAGTCCCCCCCACAAATACGAGCAGTACTTC. Residues: CASSPPHKYEQYF.

The chain is built from TRBV28 and TRBJ2-5; D remains unclear. The CDR3 is made up of 13 amino acids. CDR1 and CDR2 (germline): MDHEN, SYDVKM. Trimming pared 2 bases from V and 1 base from J, leaving 5 bases between. The CDR3 nucleotides are TGTGCCAGCAGTTTACCGGGCCAAGAGACCCAGTACTTC. This sequence encodes CASSLPGQETQYF.

The chain carries TRBV2 and TRBJ1-5, with D unclear. This CDR3 has 13 residues. CDR1 is SNHLY, CDR2 FYNNEI, per germline. V shed 7 bases and J shed 2 bases, with 9 bases lying between them. This CDR3 is CASNPTGNQPQHF. The CDR3 DNA reads TGTGCCAGCAATCCAACAGGCAATCAGCCCCAGCATTTT.

J is TRBJ2-2 and V is TRBV9; D remains ambiguous. This CDR3 spans 15 amino acids. The V gene lost 0 bases and the J gene lost 7 bases, with 13 bases spanning the gap. The germline V gene has CDR1 SGDLS and CDR2 YYNGEE. The CDR3 sequence is CASSVGEVLNGELFF. The DNA of the CDR3 is TGTGCCAGCAGCGTAGGTGAGGTCTTAAACGGGGAGCTGTTTTTT. The full variable domain, in which reference TRBV9 and TRBJ2-2 provide the parts outside the CDR3, is DSGVTQTPKHLITATGQRVTLRCSPRSGDLSVYWYQQSLDQGLQFLIQYYNGEERAKGNILERFSAQQFPDLHSELNLSSLELGDSALYFCASSVGEVLNGELFFGEGSRLTVL.

V and J are TRBV6-1 and TRBJ1-1; D not resolved. V lost 4 bases and J lost 4, with 7 bases in between. The CDR3 is 12 amino acids. The V gene's germline CDR1 is MNHNS and CDR2 SASEGT. Here the CDR3 reads CASSGRITEAFF. CDR3 nucleotide sequence: TGTGCCAGCAGTGGAAGGATCACTGAAGCTTTCTTT.

The V gene is TRBV11-2, the J gene TRBJ2-1, with D hard to call. V lost 4 bases, J lost 5 bases, and 3 bases lay in between. This CDR3 comprises 11 residues. From germline, CDR1 is SGHAT and CDR2 FQNNGV. The CDR3 DNA follows: TGTGCCAGCAGCTGGAACAATGAGCAGTTCTTC. Translation: CASSWNNEQFF. The whole variable domain, filled in from reference TRBV11-2 and TRBJ2-1, reads EAGVAQSPRYKIIEKRQSVAFWCNPISGHATLYWYQQILGQGPKLLIQFQNNGVVDDSQLPKDRFSAERLKGVDSTLKIQPAKLEDSAVYLCASSWNNEQFFGPGTRLTVL.

V is TRBV28 and J is TRBJ1-5; the D is unclear. CDR3 length: 17 residues. The germline gives CDR1 MDHEN, CDR2 SYDVKM. With 6 bases removed from V and 0 bases from J, the gap between germline ends came to 18 bases. The CDR3 sequence: CASSLQVGGYSNQPQHF. CDR3 nucleotide sequence: TGTGCCAGCAGCCTCCAGGTAGGAGGGTATAGCAATCAGCCCCAGCATTTT.